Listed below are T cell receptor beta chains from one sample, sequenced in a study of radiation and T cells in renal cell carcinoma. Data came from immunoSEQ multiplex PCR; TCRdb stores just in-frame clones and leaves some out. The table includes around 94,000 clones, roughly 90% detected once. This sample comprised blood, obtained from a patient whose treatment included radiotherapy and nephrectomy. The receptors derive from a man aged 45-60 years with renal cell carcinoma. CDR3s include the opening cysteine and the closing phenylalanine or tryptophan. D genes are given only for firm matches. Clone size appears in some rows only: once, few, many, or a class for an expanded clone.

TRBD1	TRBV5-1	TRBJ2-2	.	TGCGCCAGCAGCTCCCACCCAGGACAGGCCGGGGAGCTGTTTTTT	CASSSHPGQAGELFF
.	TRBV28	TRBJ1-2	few	TGTGCCAGCAGTTTATCTGCAAGCTATGGCTACACCTTC	CASSLSASYGYTF
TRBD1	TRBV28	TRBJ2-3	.	TGTGCCAGCGTGGACAGGTCCGGGTATGGTTGGACAGATACGCAGTATTTT	CASVDRSGYGWTDTQYF
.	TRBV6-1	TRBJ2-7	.	TGTGCCAGCAGGGACCTGGGATACGAGCAGTACTTC	CASRDLGYEQYF
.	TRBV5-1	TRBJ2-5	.	TGCGCCAGCAGCTCGGCACCGGAGGGGGGCTCGGAGGAGACCCAGTACTTC	CASSSAPEGGSEETQYF
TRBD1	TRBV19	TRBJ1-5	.	TGTGCCAGTAGTAGGACAGGGGGCAATCAGCCCCAGCATTTT	CASSRTGGNQPQHF
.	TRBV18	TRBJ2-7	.	TGTGCCAGCTCACCAGCCGCGGGGCTCAGCTCCTACGAGCAGTACTTC	CASSPAAGLSSYEQYF
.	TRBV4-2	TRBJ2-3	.	TGTGCCAGCAGCCAGGAGAAGACGGGGAGCACAGATACGCAGTATTTT	CASSQEKTGSTDTQYF
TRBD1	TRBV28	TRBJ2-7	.	TGTGCCAGTAACAGACAGGGGCCCTCCTACGAGCAGTACTTC	CASNRQGPSYEQYF
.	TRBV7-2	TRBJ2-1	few	TGTGCCAGCAGCTTCATGCCTAGCGCTTCCTACAATGAGCAGTTCTTC	CASSFMPSASYNEQFF
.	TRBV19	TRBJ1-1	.	TGTGCCAGTATGCGCCCCCCGGAAGCTTTCTTT	CASMRPPEAFF
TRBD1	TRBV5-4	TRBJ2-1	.	TGTGCCAGCAGCTCCCGGGACAGTTACAATGAGCAGTTCTTC	CASSSRDSYNEQFF
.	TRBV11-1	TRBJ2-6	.	TGTGCCAGCAGCACCCGACAGAGCTCTGGGGCCAACGTCCTGACTTTC	CASSTRQSSGANVLTF
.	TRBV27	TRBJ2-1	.	TGTGCCAGCAGTCATTACAATGAGCAGTTCTTC	CASSHYNEQFF
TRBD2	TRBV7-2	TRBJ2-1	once	TGTGCCAGCAGCCCCCAAGGGGCGGGGGGGCGTAATGAGCAGTTCTTC	CASSPQGAGGRNEQFF
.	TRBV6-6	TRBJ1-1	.	TGTGCCAGCAGTCGGGCGTACGGTGCTGAAGCTTTCTTT	CASSRAYGAEAFF
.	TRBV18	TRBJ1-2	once	TGTGCCAGCTCATCGAACAGGGATGGCTACACCTTC	CASSSNRDGYTF
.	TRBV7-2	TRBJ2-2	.	TGTGCCAGCAGCATCAAAACCACTAGTTCCGGGGAGCTGTTTTTT	CASSIKTTSSGELFF
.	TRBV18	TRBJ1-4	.	TGTGCCAGCTCACCTCGCCGGACTAATGAAAAACTGTTTTTT	CASSPRRTNEKLFF
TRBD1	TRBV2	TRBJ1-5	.	TGTGCCAGCAGCCTGGGACAGGGGGTCTTCGGCAATCAGCCCCAGCATTTT	CASSLGQGVFGNQPQHF
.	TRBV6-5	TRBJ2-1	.	TGTGCCAGCACCAAGGACAGCTACAATGAGCAGTTCTTC	CASTKDSYNEQFF
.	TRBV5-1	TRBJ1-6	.	TGCGCCAGCAGCTTGGGGGTCTCCTATAATTCACCCCTCCACTTT	CASSLGVSYNSPLHF
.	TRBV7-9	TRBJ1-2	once	TGTGCCAGCAGTTCGCCCGGGCCTGAAACGGGGGGCTACACCTTC	CASSSPGPETGGYTF
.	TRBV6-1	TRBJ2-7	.	TGTGCCAGCAGTGGTGGGGGGGCAAGTTCCTACGAGCAGTACTTC	CASSGGGASSYEQYF
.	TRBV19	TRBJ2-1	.	TGTGCCAGTAGTACCCTGGGTGGGGCCTACAATGAGCAGTTCTTC	CASSTLGGAYNEQFF
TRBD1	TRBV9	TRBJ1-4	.	TGTGCCAGCAGCGTAGCCTGGACAGGGGTTGAAAAACTGTTTTTT	CASSVAWTGVEKLFF
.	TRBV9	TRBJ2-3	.	TGTGCCAGCAGCTCAGGGCTGGGTACGCAGTATTTT	CASSSGLGTQYF